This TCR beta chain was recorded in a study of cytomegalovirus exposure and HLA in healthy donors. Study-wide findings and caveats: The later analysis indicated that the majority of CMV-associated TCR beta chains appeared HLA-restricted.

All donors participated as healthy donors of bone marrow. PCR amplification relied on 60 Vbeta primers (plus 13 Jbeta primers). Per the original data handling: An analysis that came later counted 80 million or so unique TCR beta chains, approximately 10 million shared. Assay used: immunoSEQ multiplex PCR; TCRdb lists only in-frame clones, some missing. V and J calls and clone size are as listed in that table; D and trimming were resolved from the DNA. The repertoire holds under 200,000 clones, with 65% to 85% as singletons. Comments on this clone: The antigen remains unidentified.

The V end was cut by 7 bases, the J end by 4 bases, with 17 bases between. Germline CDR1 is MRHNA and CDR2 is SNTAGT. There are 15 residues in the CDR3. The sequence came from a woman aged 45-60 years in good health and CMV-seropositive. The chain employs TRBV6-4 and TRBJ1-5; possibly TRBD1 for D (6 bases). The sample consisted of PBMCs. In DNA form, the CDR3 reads TGTGCCAGCACCCCCTCCGGGACAAGTAATCAGCCCCAGCATTTT. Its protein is CASTPSGTSNQPQHF.